The 30 T cell receptor beta chains given below trace back to one sample, sequenced in a study of vaccination effects on CD4 cells after COVID-19. The antigens of these receptors remain unknown. CD4+ T cells specific for antigen were expanded with viral peptide pools by the ViraFEST assay before sequencing. Isolating CD4+ T cells followed more than eight days of culture. BNT162b2 vaccine or mRNA-1273 vaccine was given to participants in two doses. The assay was immunoSEQ multiplex PCR, and TCRdb's table has in-frame clones only and misses some. This sample yields just under 60,000 clones, of which around 82% are seen a single time; roughly 2% belongs to the top ten. The specimen comprised CD4+ T cells from PBMCs cultured with HCoV-OC43 spike peptides, sampled after COVID-19 vaccination. Subset reported: HCoV-OC43 spike overlapping peptide pool stimulation. The receptors derive from a human donor who received a COVID-19 vaccine.

The chain has TRBV7-2 and TRBJ1-1; D is ambiguous. In germline, CDR1 is SGHTA, CDR2 FQGNSA. There are 13 residues in the CDR3. V was trimmed by 7 bases and J by 6 bases, leaving 15 bases between them. The CDR3 sequence is CASNPRGSAEAFF. In nucleotides, the CDR3 is TGTGCCAGCAACCCCCGGGGAAGCGCTGAAGCTTTCTTT.

This chain joins TRBV3-1 (or the pseudogene TRBV3-2) and TRBJ1-5, with 11 nucleotides matching TRBD1. The CDR3 is 18 residues long. Trimming at V came to 0 bases and at J to 4 bases, leaving 8 bases not matched to a gene. The germline gives CDR1 LGHDT, CDR2 YNNKEL (reference sequence). In nucleotides, the CDR3 is TGTGCCAGCAGCCAAGACCCGGACAGGGGGCGGGGAAATCAGCCCCAGCATTTT. It translates to CASSQDPDRGRGNQPQHF.

CDR3 in amino acids: CASSTLTSGVNTDTQYF. CDR3 nucleotide sequence: TGTGCCAGTAGTACCCTGACTAGCGGGGTTAACACAGATACGCAGTATTTT. This rearrangement joins TRBV19 to TRBJ2-3; 11 positions match TRBD2. With V trimmed by 4 bases and J by 2 bases, 8 bases remained unmatched. CDR3 size: 17 residues. The germline V gene has CDR1 LNHDA and CDR2 SQIVND (reference sequence).

The genes are TRBV4-1 and TRBJ2-5; D unclear. Germline loops: CDR1 MGHRA, CDR2 YSYEKL. Trimming removed 3 bases at V and 3 bases at J, with 20 bases between. CDR3 length: 17 residues. The CDR3 DNA is TGCGCCAGCAGCCATGTTCTACGGACGACCAAGAAAGAGACCCAGTACTTC. Translation gives CASSHVLRTTKKETQYF.

The genes are TRBV6-5 and TRBJ2-7; D gene unclear. V was pared by 5 bases and J by 5 bases, with 16 bases between. This CDR3 is 14 amino acids long. Germline lookup yields CDR1 MNHEY and CDR2 SVGAGI. The CDR3 sequence is CASSPNHNLHEQYV. CDR3 DNA: TGTGCCAGCAGTCCGAACCACAATTTACACGAGCAGTACGTC.

The rearrangement links TRBV24-1 to TRBJ2-2; D call uncertain. V was trimmed by 4 bases and J by 6 bases, leaving 5 bases between them. This CDR3 has 12 amino acids. Per germline, CDR1 KGHDR and CDR2 SFDVKD. The CDR3 sequence: CATSEWAGELFF. The CDR3 nucleotides read TGTGCCACCAGTGAATGGGCCGGGGAGCTGTTTTTT.

V and J are TRBV12-3 or TRBV12-4 and TRBJ1-4; D gene unclear. This CDR3 region has 13 residues. The germline V and J ends were trimmed by 1 base and 8 bases, with 8 bases remaining between them. The chain's CDR3 is CASSLESREKLFF. For the CDR3, the DNA is TGTGCCAGCAGTTTAGAGAGTAGGGAAAAACTGTTTTTT.

This clone turned up a few times. DNA of the CDR3: TGTGCCAGCAGCACCGATAAACAGGGGGCAAATAACTATGGCTACACCTTC. The encoded protein is CASSTDKQGANNYGYTF. The chain has TRBV21-1 and TRBJ1-2; TRBD1 reflects the table's D call only, with no check against the DNA. TRBV21-1 is described as a pseudogene. This CDR3 has 17 residues.

The V gene is TRBV6-5, the J gene TRBJ1-1; D gene uncertain. V was pared by 2 bases and J by 9 bases, with 16 bases between. Per germline, CDR1 MNHEY and CDR2 SVGAGI. The CDR3 runs to 14 residues. CDR3 amino acids: CASSYTYESKKAFF. In DNA form, the CDR3 reads TGTGCCAGCAGTTACACATATGAATCTAAAAAAGCTTTCTTT.

The rearrangement uses TRBV12-3 or TRBV12-4 and TRBJ1-2; no reliable D call. The CDR3 runs to 13 residues. The ends were cut back, 5 bases at V and 4 bases at J, with 11 bases in the middle. The CDR3 sequence is CASSPGGVYGYTF. The CDR3 DNA sequence: TGTGCCAGCAGTCCCGGCGGGGTCTATGGCTACACCTTC.

This chain links TRBV6-5 with TRBJ1-5; TRBD1 matches 7 bases. V shed 2 bases and J 0 bases; nucleotides not matched to a gene: 4. The CDR3 extends over 16 amino acids. Germline V gene sequence: CDR1 MNHEY, CDR2 SVGAGI. CDR3: CASSYPQGGSNQPQHF. DNA for the CDR3: TGTGCCAGCAGTTACCCGCAGGGGGGTAGCAATCAGCCCCAGCATTTT.

The chain couples TRBV28 to TRBJ2-5; D may be TRBD1 (6 bases). Looked up from germline, CDR1 is MDHEN and CDR2 is SYDVKM. Trimming cost V 2 bases and J 1 base, with 14 bases left between them. This CDR3 has 16 residues. The CDR3 sequence: CASSLPGALFQETQYF. In DNA form, the CDR3 reads TGTGCCAGCAGTTTACCAGGGGCCCTTTTCCAAGAGACCCAGTACTTC.

The V and J genes are TRBV7-2 and TRBJ2-5, with D unresolved. CDR1 SGHTA and CDR2 FQGNSA come from the germline V gene. Trimming pared 6 bases from V and 5 bases from J, leaving 13 bases between. CDR3 size: 13 residues. The DNA for the CDR3 is TGTGCCAGCAGGCTTGGGGTTTCCGAGACCCAGTACTTC. It codes for CASRLGVSETQYF.

A few counts support this clone. The chain carries TRBV7-8 and TRBJ1-5, with D possibly TRBD1 on 6 matching bases. This CDR3 is 14 amino acids long. CDR1 and CDR2 (germline): SGHVS, FQNEAQ. Trimming pared 5 bases from V and 4 bases from J, leaving 12 bases between. CDR3 bases: TGTGCCAGCAGCCAGGACAGCCTTAATCAGCCCCAGCATTTT. Protein: CASSQDSLNQPQHF. The full variable domain, its missing parts supplied by reference TRBV7-8 and TRBJ1-5, is GAGVSQSPRYKVAKRGQDVALRCDPISGHVSLFWYQQALGQGPEFLTYFQNEAQLDKSGLPSDRFFAERPEGSVSTLKIQRTQQEDSAVYLCASSQDSLNQPQHFGDGTRLSIL.

This clone was seen once. J is TRBJ1-6 and V is TRBV4-3; a weak D match, TRBD1 (5 bases). This CDR3 is 16 amino acids long. Germline assignment: CDR1 LGHNA and CDR2 YSLEER. Between the trimmed V and J ends, which lost 0 bases and 7 bases, there was a span of 13 bases. The CDR3 DNA sequence: TGCGCCAGCAGCCAAGATCCCACGGGGGGGAATTCACCCCTCCACTTT. Translated, it gives CASSQDPTGGNSPLHF.

This clone has more than one count but fewer than ten. This chain uses TRBV5-1 with TRBJ1-3, with D unclear. Trimming stripped 0 bases from V and 3 bases from J, with 10 bases between. CDR1 and CDR2 from the germline V gene are SGHRS and YFSETQ. The CDR3 has 15 residues. DNA of the CDR3: TGCGCCAGCAGCTTGGGTTCGGGGTTTGGAAACACCATATATTTT. Translating gives CASSLGSGFGNTIYF.

This clone was found once. The chain links TRBV6-6 to TRBJ1-5; possibly TRBD1 for D (6 bases). Germline V gene data show CDR1 as MNHNY and CDR2 as SVGAGI (reference sequence). V gave up 6 bases and J gave up 1 base, with 16 bases separating them. This CDR3 region has 16 residues. CDR3 region: CASSSRTQGSNQPQHF. CDR3 bases: TGTGCCAGCAGCTCAAGAACACAGGGAAGCAATCAGCCCCAGCATTTT.

This clone was observed a single time. This chain links TRBV15 with TRBJ1-1, with D unresolved. This CDR3 contains 13 residues. Trimming stripped 1 base from V and 6 bases from J, with 9 bases between. Looked up from germline, CDR1 is LNHNV and CDR2 is YYDKDF (reference sequence). CDR3 protein: CATSRGSNAEAFF. In nucleotides, the CDR3 is TGTGCCACCAGCAGAGGGTCAAACGCTGAAGCTTTCTTT.

The chain recombines TRBV2 with TRBJ2-2, with D perhaps given as TRBD1 or TRBD2 (5 bases each). Per germline, CDR1 SNHLY and CDR2 FYNNEI. This CDR3 has 15 amino acids. V lost 2 bases, J lost 4 bases, and 11 bases lay in between. The CDR3 loop reads CASSELGVFTGELFF. The CDR3 nucleotides are TGTGCCAGCAGTGAATTGGGGGTTTTCACCGGGGAGCTGTTTTTT.

The rearrangement uses TRBV6-5 and TRBJ1-5; unclear D gene. V was trimmed by 8 bases and J by 1 base, leaving 12 bases between them. The V gene's germline CDR1 is MNHEY and CDR2 SVGAGI. The CDR3 has 14 residues. CDR3 DNA: TGTGCCAGCCAGTCCCTCGCAAGCAATCAGCCCCAGCATTTT. Amino acids: CASQSLASNQPQHF.

The chain combines TRBV27 with TRBJ2-7, with 12 nucleotides matching TRBD2. CDR1 is MNHEY, CDR2 SMNVEV, per germline (reference sequence). The trim removed 5 bases at V and 7 bases at J, leaving 15 bases unmatched. The CDR3 spans 17 residues. CDR3 amino acids: CASSASGGAFFYGEQYV. In nucleotides, the CDR3 is TGTGCCAGCAGTGCTAGCGGGGGGGCCTTTTTTTATGGGGAGCAGTACGTC.

The chain has TRBV5-6 and TRBJ1-6; 7 bases agree with TRBD1. With 0 bases clipped from V and 4 bases from J, the junction kept 4 bases outside the gene matches. The CDR3 is 16 residues long. The germline V gene has CDR1 SGHDT and CDR2 YYEEEE. The CDR3 nucleotides read TGTGCCAGCAGCTTGGCAAGACAGGGTTATAATTCACCCCTCCACTTT. The encoded protein is CASSLARQGYNSPLHF. Variable domain in full (rest from reference TRBV5-6 and TRBJ1-6): DAGVTQSPTHLIKTRGQQVTLRCSPKSGHDTVSWYQQALGQGPQFIFQYYEEEERQRGNFPDRFSGHQFPNYSSELNVNALLLGDSALYLCASSLARQGYNSPLHFGNGTRLTVT.

The chain recombines TRBV6-2 or TRBV6-3 with TRBJ1-3, with D unclear. Trimming stripped 5 bases from V and 8 bases from J, with 7 bases between. Germline values: CDR1 MNHEY, CDR2 SVGEGT. The CDR3 is made up of 11 amino acids. DNA of the CDR3: TGTGCCAGCAGTCGAGTGGACACCATATATTTT. The encoded protein is CASSRVDTIYF.

The chain recombines TRBV7-9 with TRBJ2-7; no firm D call. V lost 1 base and J lost 3, with 7 bases in between. From germline, CDR1 is SEHNR and CDR2 FQNEAQ (reference sequence). This CDR3 is built from 13 residues. The CDR3, as DNA: TGTGCCAGCAGCTTAGGGGCAGGCTACGAGCAGTACGTC. This translates into CASSLGAGYEQYV.

This chain connects TRBV7-9 to TRBJ2-7; TRBD1 agrees at 7 bases. This CDR3 is 16 amino acids long. The V gene's germline CDR1 is SEHNR and CDR2 FQNEAQ (reference sequence). The V segment lost 4 bases and the J segment 6 bases; nucleotides outside the gene matches: 15. In nucleotides, the CDR3 is TGTGCCAGCAGCTCGGGCCGGACAGGTTTTATGAGCGAGCAGTACGTC. Its protein is CASSSGRTGFMSEQYV.

V usage is TRBV19 and J usage is TRBJ1-1; a weak D match, TRBD1 (6 bases). V gave up 3 bases and J gave up 9 bases, with 11 bases separating them. From germline, CDR1 is LNHDA and CDR2 SQIVND (reference sequence). The CDR3 runs 12 residues. CDR3 protein: CASSMVGQQAFF. CDR3 in DNA: TGTGCCAGTAGTATGGTAGGACAGCAAGCTTTCTTT.

V usage is TRBV5-1 and J usage is TRBJ2-1; D may be TRBD1 or TRBD2 (5 bases each). This CDR3 comprises 16 residues. Germline V CDR1 and CDR2: SGHRS, YFSETQ. The V gene lost 4 bases and the J gene lost 4 bases, with 18 bases spanning the gap. The CDR3 region has the DNA TGCGCCAGCAGCGGGGGTAGCCGGGGCCCTTACAATGAGCAGTTCTTC. Protein product: CASSGGSRGPYNEQFF.

The rearrangement joins TRBV10-1 to TRBJ2-1; 7 nucleotides line up with TRBD2. The V segment lost 6 bases and the J segment 0 bases; nucleotides outside the gene matches: 2. Germline CDR1 WNHNN, CDR2 SYGVQD (reference sequence). This CDR3 comprises 14 residues. The CDR3 reads CASRAGRSYNEQFF. The CDR3 DNA sequence: TGCGCCAGCAGAGCGGGGCGCTCCTACAATGAGCAGTTCTTC.

DNA of the CDR3: TGTGCCAGCAGTACAGGGGAGCGACTCTATGGCTACACCTTC. Its translation: CASSTGERLYGYTF. V gene TRBV2 combines with J gene TRBJ1-2; TRBD1 aligns across 7 bases. V was pared by 5 bases and J by 4 bases, with 7 bases of the junction left unmatched. Germline CDR1 is SNHLY and CDR2 is FYNNEI. The CDR3 contains 14 residues.

The chain links TRBV9 to TRBJ1-2; TRBD1 matches at 9 bases. The V gene's germline CDR1 is SGDLS and CDR2 YYNGEE. Germline trimming cut 3 bases from V and 8 bases from J; bases unmatched to any gene: 5. The CDR3 consists of 13 residues. CDR3 coding DNA: TGTGCCAGCAGCGCACAGGGGGCTGGCGGCTACACCTTC. This codes for CASSAQGAGGYTF.